This T cell receptor beta chain was sequenced during a study of cytomegalovirus exposure and HLA in healthy donors. This clone was seen only a few times. Its antigen is as yet unknown. The CDR3 totals 16 residues. Looked up from germline, CDR1 is SGHVS and CDR2 is FQNEAQ. The trim removed 5 bases at V and 3 bases at J, leaving 8 bases unmatched. The PCR ran on 60 Vbeta and 13 Jbeta primers. Sequencing used immunoSEQ multiplex PCR; TCRdb keeps in-frame clones, though not all of them. The sample shows 100,000 to 140,000 clones, 77% of them seen only once. General study results and limits: In a later analysis, CMV-associated beta chains were mostly HLA-associated, it appeared. One later analysis reportedly identified an Asian-associated ancestry cluster that showed fewer N-insertions than the approximately 670-donor mean. The study carried out a later analysis of TCR beta sequences. It associated approximately 16,000 of them with specific HLA alleles at a false discovery rate of 0.05.

The donors, nominally healthy at sampling, likely had unrecorded immune exposures. V is TRBV7-8 and J is TRBJ2-1, with TRBD2 matching 9 bases. The source of this sequence is a male donor in good health and CMV-seronegative. Material for sequencing was PBMCs. CDR3 loop: CASSPAAGGGYNEQFF. In DNA, the CDR3 is TGTGCCAGCAGCCCCGCCGCGGGAGGGGGCTACAATGAGCAGTTCTTC.